A selection of T cell receptor beta chains follows, all from one sample in a study of identical twins. Each CDR3 protein gets one entry after TCRdb re-called the 5' RACE reads with MiXCR. The sample records hundreds of thousands of distinct CDR3 sequences, around a sixth being singletons. Separately, the same data were catalogued under a study of T cells expressing NK-cell markers.

Source material: PBMCs. The receptors derive from a woman aged 18-29 years in good health. The CDR3 runs from the conserved cysteine through the conserved F or W. Each record gives: clone size, CDR3 length, J gene, V gene, D gene, CDR3 protein, CDR3 DNA. The D gene is left open where the match is weak. Clone size, where shown, is once, few, many, or a class for clones that have expanded.

few 15 TRBJ2-7 TRBV12-3/TRBV12-4 NA CASNQEGGPFGEQYF TGTGCCAGCAACCAAGAGGGGGGCCCTTTCGGCGAGCAGTACTTC
few 14 TRBJ2-3 TRBV11-3 NA CASSFLGTADTQYF TGTGCCAGCAGCTTTTTAGGGACCGCAGATACGCAGTATTTT
NA 13 TRBJ2-7 TRBV4-3 NA CASSLGAGREQYF TGCGCCAGCAGCCTGGGAGCGGGCCGAGAGCAGTACTTC
NA 15 TRBJ2-1 TRBV7-6 TRBD2 CASSLAETSLNEQFF TGTGCCAGCAGCTTAGCGGAGACTAGCCTCAATGAGCAGTTCTTC
few 14 TRBJ1-5 TRBV5-1 NA CASSPTGSEQPQHF TGCGCCAGCAGCCCTACAGGTTCTGAGCAGCCCCAGCATTTT
NA 16 TRBJ2-2 TRBV12-3/TRBV12-4 NA CASSFQGFRSTGELFF TGTGCCAGCAGTTTTCAGGGTTTTAGATCCACCGGGGAGCTGTTTTTT
NA 15 TRBJ2-1 TRBV18 TRBD1 CASSPGTGLYNEQFF TGTGCCAGCTCACCCGGGACAGGACTTTACAATGAGCAGTTCTTC
NA 15 TRBJ2-7 TRBV20-1 NA CSARDYGRGAYEQYF TGCAGTGCTAGAGATTATGGACGGGGTGCCTACGAGCAGTACTTC
NA 13 TRBJ1-6 TRBV12-3/TRBV12-4 NA CASSLGSYSPLHF TGTGCCAGCAGTTTAGGCAGTTATTCACCCCTCCACTTT
NA 14 TRBJ2-2 TRBV7-9 NA CASSGMVDTGELFF TGTGCCAGCAGCGGAATGGTGGATACCGGGGAGCTGTTTTTT
NA 16 TRBJ2-5 TRBV6-5 TRBD1 CASSYFWTGTFETQYF TGTGCCAGCAGTTACTTCTGGACAGGGACCTTTGAGACCCAGTACTTC
many 12 TRBJ2-3 TRBV12-3/TRBV12-4 NA CASRRDADTQYF TGTGCCAGCAGGCGGGACGCCGATACGCAGTATTTT
NA 18 TRBJ2-7 TRBV5-1 TRBD1 CASSPGGTGGARSLEQYF TGCGCCAGCAGCCCGGGGGGGACAGGGGGCGCCCGGAGTCTCGAGCAGTACTTC
few 13 TRBJ2-7 TRBV5-4 NA CASRISGEAEQYF TGTGCCAGCAGGATTTCAGGGGAGGCCGAGCAGTACTTC
NA 14 TRBJ2-3 TRBV6-1 NA CASKGGGPTDTQYF TGTGCCAGCAAGGGCGGGGGCCCCACAGATACGCAGTATTTT
NA 13 TRBJ2-7 TRBV20-1 TRBD2 CSAILAGVYEQYF TGCAGTGCTATACTAGCGGGAGTCTACGAGCAGTACTTC
NA 13 TRBJ2-1 TRBV7-2 NA CASSARPDHEQFF TGTGCCAGCAGCGCACGACCAGACCATGAGCAGTTCTTC
NA 16 TRBJ2-3 TRBV29-1 TRBD2 CSVEERGGVSTDTQYF TGCAGCGTTGAAGAACGGGGGGGGGTTTCTACAGATACGCAGTATTTT
NA 14 TRBJ1-4 TRBV20-1 NA CSASQGRANEKLFF TGCAGTGCTTCACAGGGAAGGGCTAATGAAAAACTGTTTTTT
NA 13 TRBJ1-4 TRBV20-1 NA CSARGPIGEKLFF TGCAGTGCTAGGGGCCCAATAGGTGAAAAACTGTTTTTT
NA 15 TRBJ1-2 TRBV6-2/TRBV6-3 NA CASGPDKTETGGYTF TGTGCCAGCGGCCCAGATAAAACCGAAACGGGCGGCTACACCTTC
few 15 TRBJ2-3 TRBV14 NA CASSTKRTTGDTQYF TGTGCCAGCAGCACAAAAAGGACCACTGGAGATACGCAGTATTTT
NA 15 TRBJ2-5 TRBV9 NA CASSVEGTVLGTQYF TGTGCCAGCAGCGTAGAGGGGACCGTCTTGGGGACCCAGTACTTC
many 19 TRBJ2-1 TRBV20-1 TRBD2 CSARWPGALTSGGNNEQFF TGCAGTGCTCGTTGGCCGGGGGCCCTAACTAGCGGGGGAAATAATGAGCAGTTCTTC
few 16 TRBJ2-7 TRBV6-1 NA CASTISFPGGYHEQYF TGTGCCAGCACCATAAGTTTCCCCGGGGGATATCACGAGCAGTACTTC
many 13 TRBJ1-3 TRBV20-1 NA CSARRISGNTIYF TGCAGTGCTAGACGGATCAGTGGAAACACCATATATTTT
few 13 TRBJ2-7 TRBV27 NA CASKPLGGYEQYF TGTGCCAGTAAGCCCTTGGGGGGCTACGAGCAGTACTTC
few 20 TRBJ2-4 TRBV12-3/TRBV12-4 TRBD2 CASSLRRRGLAALAKNIQYF TGTGCCAGCAGTTTAAGGCGGCGGGGACTAGCCGCCTTGGCCAAAAACATTCAGTACTTC
NA 17 TRBJ2-1 TRBV27 NA CASSLSRGTTNYNEQFF TGTGCCAGCAGTTTATCGCGGGGGACAACGAACTACAATGAGCAGTTCTTC
NA 12 TRBJ1-6 TRBV6-6 NA CASRPEGAPLHF TGTGCCAGCAGGCCCGAGGGGGCACCCCTCCACTTT
NA 16 TRBJ2-2 TRBV12-3/TRBV12-4 NA CASSFSRTAETGELFF TGTGCCAGCAGTTTTTCGAGGACAGCGGAAACCGGGGAGCTGTTTTTT
few 15 TRBJ1-1 TRBV20-1 NA CSASDSPQGRGLAFF TGCAGTGCTAGCGATTCACCGCAGGGGAGAGGCCTAGCTTTCTTT
NA 14 TRBJ2-2 TRBV7-2 NA CASSARQTTGELFF TGTGCCAGCAGCGCAAGACAGACTACCGGGGAGCTGTTTTTT
few 15 TRBJ2-7 TRBV12-3/TRBV12-4 TRBD2 CASSYGLAFSYEQYF TGTGCCAGCAGTTACGGACTAGCGTTCTCCTACGAGCAGTACTTC
NA 15 TRBJ2-3 TRBV7-2 TRBD2 CASSAVGGYTDTQYF TGTGCCAGCAGCGCAGTGGGGGGGTACACAGATACGCAGTATTTT
few 18 TRBJ2-7 TRBV7-6 TRBD2 CASSLVSGGGRSSYEQYF TGTGCCAGCAGCTTAGTGTCCGGCGGGGGGAGGAGCTCCTACGAGCAGTACTTC
few 13 TRBJ2-7 TRBV20-1 TRBD1 CSASGRGPWEQYF TGCAGTGCTAGTGGCAGGGGGCCCTGGGAGCAGTACTTC
few 14 TRBJ2-2 TRBV10-1 NA CASSDRGNTGELFF TGCGCCAGCAGTGACAGGGGCAACACCGGGGAGCTGTTTTTT
NA 15 TRBJ2-2 TRBV25-1 TRBD2 CASSDSLADTGELFF TGTGCCAGCAGTGATTCCCTAGCGGACACCGGGGAGCTGTTTTTT
once 13 TRBJ2-7 TRBV20-1 TRBD1 CSARVPDRYEQYF TGCAGTGCTAGGGTACCGGACAGGTACGAGCAGTACTTC
few 13 TRBJ1-6 TRBV20-1 TRBD1 CSAPGQGRSPLHF TGCAGTGCGCCGGGACAGGGACGCTCACCCCTCCACTTT
few 15 TRBJ1-1 TRBV10-3 NA CAISELSGVNTEAFF TGTGCCATCAGTGAGTTGTCGGGAGTGAACACTGAAGCTTTCTTT
few 14 TRBJ2-2 TRBV12-5 NA CASGLDGLAGELFF TGTGCTAGTGGTTTGGATGGCTTGGCCGGGGAGCTGTTTTTT
NA 14 TRBJ1-1 TRBV5-1 NA CASSFTGWGTEAFF TGCGCCAGCAGCTTTACGGGGTGGGGCACTGAAGCTTTCTTT
NA 11 TRBJ2-7 TRBV29-1 NA CSVTGSYEQYF TGCAGCGTTACAGGCTCCTACGAGCAGTACTTC
few 12 TRBJ1-1 TRBV12-3/TRBV12-4 NA CASTGLGTEAFF TGTGCCAGCACGGGGCTTGGCACTGAAGCTTTCTTT
NA 16 TRBJ2-3 TRBV6-5 NA CASSYGVSRGTDTQYF TGTGCCAGCAGTTATGGGGTTTCGAGAGGCACAGATACGCAGTATTTT
once 14 TRBJ2-3 TRBV12-3/TRBV12-4 TRBD1 CASRKTGGADTQYF TGTGCCAGCAGGAAGACAGGGGGTGCAGATACGCAGTATTTT
many 18 TRBJ2-3 TRBV5-1 TRBD2 CASSLKGTSGGITDTQYF TGCGCCAGCAGCTTGAAGGGTACGAGCGGGGGGATCACAGATACGCAGTATTTT
NA 13 TRBJ2-3 TRBV20-1 NA CSAPRPGADTQYF TGCAGTGCTCCACGCCCAGGGGCGGATACGCAGTATTTT
NA 13 TRBJ2-6 TRBV10-3 NA CATTPTGANVLTF TGTGCCACCACACCAACTGGGGCCAACGTCCTGACTTTC
NA 14 TRBJ2-1 TRBV9 TRBD2 CASRLTSGQNEQFF TGTGCCAGCAGGTTGACTAGCGGGCAGAATGAGCAGTTCTTC
few 15 TRBJ2-3 TRBV5-4 NA CASSWVGGSTDTQYF TGTGCCAGCAGCTGGGTGGGGGGTAGCACAGATACGCAGTATTTT
NA 15 TRBJ2-5 TRBV15 TRBD1 CATTRDRGRQETQYF TGTGCCACAACGCGGGACAGGGGGCGGCAAGAGACCCAGTACTTC
NA 16 TRBJ2-3 TRBV5-1 TRBD1 CASSLAGTGFADTQYF TGCGCCAGCAGCTTGGCCGGGACAGGGTTTGCAGATACGCAGTATTTT
NA 15 TRBJ2-7 TRBV5-5 NA CASSEVAGIAYEQYF TGTGCCAGCAGCGAGGTAGCCGGGATAGCCTACGAGCAGTACTTC
few 13 TRBJ1-2 TRBV29-1 NA CSVDPTENYGYTF TGCAGCGTTGATCCTACGGAAAACTATGGCTACACCTTC
many 14 TRBJ1-5 TRBV12-3/TRBV12-4 NA CASSPQGANQPQHF TGTGCCAGCAGCCCCCAGGGAGCTAATCAGCCCCAGCATTTT
NA 19 TRBJ2-2 TRBV20-1 TRBD2 CSARDPGLAGGPNTGELFF TGCAGTGCTAGAGATCCGGGACTAGCGGGAGGCCCTAACACCGGGGAGCTGTTTTTT